What follows are 23 T cell receptor beta chains derived from one specimen sequenced in a study of blood T cell repertoires in COVID-19. Here immunoSEQ multiplex PCR was the method, and the copy in TCRdb shows in-frame clones only, minus some. The repertoire consists of a few hundred thousand clones, with 87% occurring once and the leading ten covering 2% to 3%. The sequenced sample consisted of peripheral blood. The receptors stem from a man in his late teens or twenties with active or convalescent COVID-19.

The chain uses TRBV4-1 and TRBJ2-2; 14 bases are a match to TRBD2. The ends lost 3 bases at V and 4 bases at J; junction bases unmatched: 4. CDR3 size: 17 residues. The germline gives CDR1 MGHRA, CDR2 YSYEKL. The CDR3 here is CASSQGLAGDGTGELFF. CDR3 DNA sequence: TGCGCCAGCAGCCAGGGACTAGCGGGAGATGGCACCGGGGAGCTGTTTTTT.

The chain employs TRBV7-8 and TRBJ1-1; possible D gene TRBD1, 6 bases. Germline-derived CDR1 and CDR2 are SGHVS and FQNEAQ. This CDR3 contains 14 residues. Trimming shortened V by 5 bases and J by 0 bases, and 10 bases separated the two germline ends. As DNA, the CDR3 is TGTGCCAGCAGCATGGACAGATTGAACACTGAAGCTTTCTTT. It specifies CASSMDRLNTEAFF.

The chain couples TRBV4-1 to TRBJ2-7, with 14 bases aligning to TRBD2. CDR1 is MGHRA and CDR2 is YSYEKL in the germline V gene. The CDR3 runs to 17 residues. V dropped 3 bases and J dropped 4; count of bases not matched to a gene: 8. The CDR3 nucleotides read TGCGCCAGCAGCCATGGACTAGCGGGAGGCCACCTTTACGAGCAGTACTTC. This gives the protein CASSHGLAGGHLYEQYF.

J is TRBJ2-7 and V is TRBV6-2 or TRBV6-3; D uncertain. Trimming took 6 bases from V and 4 from J, leaving 7 bases between them. Germline V gives CDR1 MNHEY, CDR2 SVGEGT. This CDR3 has 11 residues. The CDR3 nucleotides are TGTGCCAGCAGCCCCTCTTACGAGCAGTACTTC. Its translation: CASSPSYEQYF.

The rearrangement uses TRBV10-2 and TRBJ1-1; D is ambiguous. CDR3 length: 14 residues. Trimming removed 4 bases from V and 1 base from J, with 10 bases in between. Germline CDR1 reads WSHSY; CDR2 reads SAAADI. In nucleotides, the CDR3 is TGCGCCAGCAGTGGGCGGCAGCAGAACACTGAAGCTTTCTTT. Protein: CASSGRQQNTEAFF.

The V and J genes are TRBV3-1 (or the pseudogene TRBV3-2) and TRBJ2-3; D might be TRBD2 (6 bases). Trimming cost V 5 bases and J 3 bases, with 12 bases left between them. The CDR3 loop spans 14 amino acids. The germline gives CDR1 LGHDT, CDR2 YNNKEL (reference sequence). The CDR3 DNA reads as TGTGCCAGCAGCTCGACTAGTATAACAGATACGCAGTATTTT. Translation gives CASSSTSITDTQYF.

This clone came up once. The chain is built from TRBV7-3 and TRBJ2-1, with D possibly TRBD2 on 6 matching bases. V was trimmed by 4 bases and J by 10 bases, leaving 23 bases between them. This CDR3 has 16 residues. Per germline, CDR1 SGHTA and CDR2 FQGTGA. CDR3 DNA: TGTGCCAGCAGCTCCCCCGGGGGAACTAGCTTTGAGGAGCAGTTCTTC. Its protein product is CASSSPGGTSFEEQFF.

This clone was detected only a few times. This chain uses TRBV3-1 (or the pseudogene TRBV3-2) with TRBJ2-5, with 13 bases lining up with TRBD2. Germline CDR1 is LGHDT and CDR2 is YNNKEL (reference sequence). The CDR3 runs 19 residues. Trimming at V came to 0 bases and at J to 0 bases, leaving 7 bases not matched to a gene. The CDR3 DNA reads as TGTGCCAGCAGCCAAGAGTCCCCGACTAGCGGGGGGTACCAAGAGACCCAGTACTTC. Its protein is CASSQESPTSGGYQETQYF.

The CDR3 protein is CASSLIGTSGTDDEQFF. As DNA, the CDR3 is TGTGCCAGCAGTTTAATAGGGACTAGCGGGACGGACGATGAGCAGTTCTTC. The V and J genes are TRBV27 and TRBJ2-1; 13 bases match TRBD2. V lost 2 bases to trimming and J lost 8 bases; unmatched junction nucleotides: 9. The CDR3 runs to 17 residues. Germline V CDR1 and CDR2: MNHEY, SMNVEV (reference sequence).

V is TRBV19 and J is TRBJ1-1; D is perhaps TRBD1 (5 bases). Trimming left V 1 base short and J 4 bases short, with 7 bases between. Germline CDR1 LNHDA, CDR2 SQIVND (reference sequence). This CDR3 has 13 residues. The CDR3 is CASSIAGGTEAFF. The CDR3 DNA reads TGTGCCAGTAGTATAGCGGGGGGCACTGAAGCTTTCTTT.

V is TRBV4-1 and J is TRBJ2-7; 16 bases fit TRBD2. From germline, CDR1 is MGHRA and CDR2 YSYEKL. The ends lost 3 bases at V and 6 bases at J; junction bases unmatched: 20. There are 21 residues in the CDR3. CDR3 in amino acids: CASSHPTGGLAGGRSLSEQYF. CDR3 nucleotides: TGCGCCAGCAGCCATCCCACCGGGGGACTAGCGGGAGGGCGGTCCCTTTCCGAGCAGTACTTC.

This chain uses TRBV4-1 with TRBJ2-7, with TRBD2 matching over 10 bases. Looked up from germline, CDR1 is MGHRA and CDR2 is YSYEKL. J gave up 5 bases and V 2 bases, and 3 bases lay outside the gene matches. This CDR3 has 14 amino acids. CDR3 sequence: CASSQSGRADEQYF. The DNA of the CDR3 is TGCGCCAGCAGCCAAAGCGGGAGGGCCGACGAGCAGTACTTC.

The chain combines TRBV29-1 with TRBJ1-4, with D perhaps TRBD1 (5 bases). The CDR3 is 16 amino acids. Germline CDR1 SQVTM, CDR2 ANQGSEA. The V end was cut by 0 bases, the J end by 7 bases, with 18 bases between. The CDR3 region has the DNA TGCAGCGTTGAAGATTGGTTAGGGGTTGGTCCTGAAAAACTGTTTTTT. It translates to CSVEDWLGVGPEKLFF.

The CDR3 bases are TGTGCCAGCCACATCCAAAAGGGGCAGCCCCAGCATTTT. Protein: CASHIQKGQPQHF. The chain links TRBV28 to TRBJ1-5; possibly TRBD1 for D (5 bases). V lost 8 bases, J lost 7 bases, and 15 bases lay in between. CDR1 is MDHEN, CDR2 SYDVKM, per germline. The CDR3 length is 13 residues.

The rearrangement joins TRBV11-2 to TRBJ1-5; 7 nucleotides match TRBD1. This CDR3 is built from 18 residues. From germline, CDR1 is SGHAT and CDR2 FQNNGV. Trimming at V came to 4 bases and at J to 7 bases, leaving 19 bases not matched to a gene. CDR3 in amino acids: CASSSTSGTARFTQPQHF. In DNA form, the CDR3 reads TGTGCCAGCAGCTCGACGTCCGGGACAGCTCGTTTTACCCAGCCCCAGCATTTT.

This clone was observed a handful of times. The chain is built from TRBV6-1 and TRBJ1-5; the D gene is possibly TRBD1 (5 bases). Between the trimmed V and J ends, which lost 1 base and 6 bases, there was a span of 13 bases. This CDR3 contains 15 residues. Per the germline V gene, CDR1 is MNHNS and CDR2 is SASEGT. CDR3 nucleotides: TGTGCCAGCAGTGAAGACCCGGGGGGGGTTCAGCCCCAGCATTTT. As protein: CASSEDPGGVQPQHF.

The rearrangement links TRBV2 to TRBJ2-3, with D possibly being TRBD1 (6 bases). The V end was cut by 6 bases, the J end by 1 base, with 23 bases between. Germline CDR1 reads SNHLY; CDR2 reads FYNNEI. CDR3 size: 18 residues. CDR3 coding DNA: TGTGCCAGCAGCGCACAGGGTCCTCTCTTTTTTGGCACAGATACGCAGTATTTT. Protein product: CASSAQGPLFFGTDTQYF.

The chain recombines TRBV7-9 with TRBJ2-3; D remains ambiguous. V was clipped by 10 bases and J by 4 bases, with 3 bases between them. The CDR3 covers 9 residues. CDR1 and CDR2 (germline): SEHNR, FQNEAQ (reference sequence). The chain's CDR3 is CATSDTQYF. CDR3 DNA sequence: TGTGCCACCTCAGATACGCAGTATTTT.

The rearrangement uses TRBV5-5 and TRBJ1-6; the D gene is possibly TRBD1 (6 bases). CDR1 and CDR2 from the germline V gene are SGHKS and YYEKEE (reference sequence). Trimming shortened V by 5 bases and J by 9 bases, and 27 bases separated the two germline ends. This CDR3 is 18 amino acids long. The CDR3 reads CASSCELRGIFLVSPLHF. CDR3 sequence (DNA): TGTGCCAGCAGTTGTGAACTCAGGGGAATTTTTCTGGTTTCACCCCTCCACTTT.

The CDR3 DNA follows: TGTGCCAGCACCCCTGGAAAGGGGGATCAGCCCCAGCATTTT. Protein sequence: CASTPGKGDQPQHF. The chain combines TRBV7-2 with TRBJ1-5; TRBD1 is a possible D gene (6 bases). The CDR3 has 14 amino acids. CDR1 and CDR2 (germline): SGHTA, FQGNSA. The V and J ends lost 7 bases and 5 bases respectively, with 15 bases between them.

The chain joins TRBV7-2 to TRBJ2-1; D perhaps matches TRBD2 (5 bases). Germline CDR1 reads SGHTA; CDR2 reads FQGNSA. This CDR3 region has 15 residues. V was trimmed by 1 base and J by 3 bases, leaving 10 bases between them. The CDR3 region is CASSLGLTVYNEQFF. The DNA of the CDR3 is TGTGCCAGCAGCTTAGGACTAACTGTCTACAATGAGCAGTTCTTC.

V gene TRBV5-1 combines with J gene TRBJ2-4; weak D call: TRBD2 (5 bases). Trimming pared 0 bases from V and 8 bases from J, leaving 9 bases between. Looked up from germline, CDR1 is SGHRS and CDR2 is YFSETQ. The CDR3 length is 13 residues. In DNA form, the CDR3 reads TGCGCCAGCAGCTTGGTCCCCGGGGACATTCAGTACTTC. It specifies CASSLVPGDIQYF. Filled out from reference TRBV5-1 and TRBJ2-4, the complete variable domain reads KAGVTQTPRYLIKTRGQQVTLSCSPISGHRSVSWYQQTPGQGLQFLFEYFSETQRNKGNFPGRFSGRQFSNSRSEMNVSTLELGDSALYLCASSLVPGDIQYFGAGTRLSVL.

The V gene is TRBV27, the J gene TRBJ2-7, with 8 positions matching TRBD1. The CDR3 covers 15 residues. Trimming took 5 bases from V and 3 from J; bases not matched to a gene: 9. CDR1 is MNHEY, CDR2 SMNVEV, per germline (reference sequence). This CDR3 is CASSATGVGFYEQYF. CDR3 coding DNA: TGTGCCAGCAGTGCGACAGGGGTAGGTTTCTACGAGCAGTACTTC.